The 18 T cell receptor beta chains below come from one sample, sequenced in a study of blood T cell repertoires in COVID-19. Sequencing was performed with immunoSEQ multiplex PCR; in TCRdb, only in-frame clones are kept and a portion is missing. The sample has fewer than 500,000 clones, 75% to 90% seen once. Sequenced sample: PBMCs or T cells enriched from blood (not recorded which). The receptors were sampled from a man aged 25 to 40 who had recovered from COVID-19.

This chain connects TRBV5-1 to TRBJ2-2, with 7 bases fitting TRBD2. Trimming at V came to 2 bases and at J to 4 bases, leaving 8 bases not matched to a gene. The CDR3 extends over 16 amino acids. Germline values: CDR1 SGHRS, CDR2 YFSETQ. The DNA of the CDR3 is TGCGCCAGCAGCTTCCGAGCGGGACTTTCCACCGGGGAGCTGTTTTTT. Translation gives CASSFRAGLSTGELFF.

The rearrangement uses TRBV6-5 and TRBJ2-7; D perhaps matches TRBD2 (5 bases). This CDR3 has 13 residues. Trimming removed 0 bases from V and 6 bases from J, with 9 bases in between. The germline gives CDR1 MNHEY, CDR2 SVGAGI. CDR3 protein: CASSYSRGGEQYF. The CDR3 nucleotides read TGTGCCAGCAGTTACTCGAGAGGAGGCGAGCAGTACTTC.

In its sample, this clone was seen once. The gene calls are TRBV15 and TRBJ2-7; 10 positions agree with TRBD1. Unmatched junction bases numbered 3, after V lost 3 bases and J lost 7 bases. This CDR3 has 13 residues. In germline, CDR1 is LNHNV, CDR2 YYDKDF (reference sequence). For the CDR3, the DNA is TGTGCCACCAGCAGTGACAGGGGGCAAGAGCAGTACTTC. Its translation is CATSSDRGQEQYF.

The gene calls are TRBV27 and TRBJ1-5, with a tentative D call TRBD1 (5 bases). From germline, CDR1 is MNHEY and CDR2 SMNVEV (reference sequence). The CDR3 is 16 amino acids. Trimming removed 6 bases at V and 0 bases at J, with 15 bases between. This chain's CDR3 is CASRRWGGDSNQPQHF. The CDR3 coding sequence is TGTGCCAGCAGACGTTGGGGGGGGGATAGCAATCAGCCCCAGCATTTT.

The CDR3 DNA follows: TGTGCCAGCTCCCCTCTTGCTAGCGGAGACTACAATGAGCAGTTCTTC. Its protein product is CASSPLASGDYNEQFF. This sequence joins TRBV18 and TRBJ2-1, with 7 bases identical to TRBD2. Germline V lookup: CDR1 KGHSH, CDR2 LQKENI. V shed 6 bases, J shed 3 bases, and the junction held 11 bases outside the gene matches. The length of the CDR3 is 16 residues.

This clone appeared a few times. J is TRBJ2-2 and V is TRBV7-6; tentatively, D is TRBD1 (5 bases). Per the germline V gene, CDR1 is SGHVS and CDR2 is FNYEAQ. The CDR3 sequence is 15 residues long. V was shortened by 1 base and J by 4 bases, with 10 bases between the two germline ends. This CDR3 is CASSLGGRVTGELFF. CDR3 bases: TGTGCCAGCAGCTTAGGGGGCCGGGTCACCGGGGAGCTGTTTTTT.

V usage is TRBV18 and J usage is TRBJ1-5, with D tentatively TRBD1 (6 bases). CDR1 and CDR2 from the germline V gene are KGHSH and LQKENI. V was pared by 3 bases and J by 4 bases, with 7 bases between. This CDR3 comprises 13 residues. CDR3 residues: CASSPGQNQPQHF. CDR3 sequence (DNA): TGTGCCAGCTCACCGGGACAAAATCAGCCCCAGCATTTT.

This sequence joins TRBV27 and TRBJ2-3; 7 bases are a match to TRBD2. The CDR3 sequence is 20 residues long. Germline lookup yields CDR1 MNHEY and CDR2 SMNVEV (reference sequence). The trim removed 8 bases at V and 0 bases at J, leaving 23 bases unmatched. CDR3 sequence (DNA): TGTGCCAGCGGCCCATTGGGAAAAACTAGCGACCGACCTAGCACAGATACGCAGTATTTT. Residues: CASGPLGKTSDRPSTDTQYF.

J is TRBJ1-2 and V is TRBV20-1, with a tentative D call TRBD1 (6 bases). The CDR3 is made up of 13 amino acids. Trimming removed 3 bases at V and 5 bases at J, with 13 bases between. Germline lookup yields CDR1 DFQATT and CDR2 SNEGSKA (reference sequence). The CDR3 DNA sequence: TGCAGTGCTAGTGGGACACAGCTGTATGGCTACACCTTC. This translates into CSASGTQLYGYTF.

This chain connects TRBV9 to TRBJ2-7; 8 bases agree with TRBD1. Per the germline V gene, CDR1 is SGDLS and CDR2 is YYNGEE. This CDR3 comprises 15 residues. The junction had 4 bases not matched to a gene; V was cut back by 0 bases and J by 2 bases. The CDR3 reads CASSVGMGQAYEQYF. CDR3 DNA: TGTGCCAGCAGCGTAGGAATGGGACAGGCCTACGAGCAGTACTTC.

This chain joins TRBV28 and TRBJ2-1, with TRBD2 matching over 7 bases. V dropped 8 bases and J dropped 5; count of bases not matched to a gene: 9. The CDR3 is made up of 14 amino acids. CDR1 and CDR2 from the germline V gene are MDHEN and SYDVKM. The CDR3 sequence is CASHPAGPNNEQFF. Here the CDR3 DNA reads TGTGCCAGCCACCCAGCGGGACCAAACAATGAGCAGTTCTTC. Full variable domain (outside the CDR3, taken from reference TRBV28 and TRBJ2-1): DVKVTQSSRYLVKRTGEKVFLECVQDMDHENMFWYRQDPGLGLRLIYFSYDVKMKEKGDIPEGYSVSREKKERFSLILESASTNQTSMYLCASHPAGPNNEQFFGPGTRLTVL.

This clone occurred a few times. This rearrangement joins TRBV7-9 to TRBJ1-1, with a possible D match to TRBD1 (5 bases). Germline CDR1 reads SEHNR; CDR2 reads FQNEAQ (reference sequence). Trimming removed 4 bases at V and 8 bases at J, with 14 bases between. This CDR3 comprises 13 residues. CDR3 nucleotides: TGTGCCAGCAGCTCCAGACAGTTCGGAGAAGCTTTCTTT. Protein: CASSSRQFGEAFF.

The genes are TRBV30 and TRBJ1-2, with D perhaps matching TRBD1 (5 bases). Trimming stripped 2 bases from V and 4 bases from J, with 11 bases between. The CDR3 sequence is 13 residues long. Germline V lookup: CDR1 GTSNPN, CDR2 SVGIG (reference sequence). The CDR3 DNA follows: TGTGCCTGGAGTCGTGGGGGGAGCTATGGCTACACCTTC. It codes for CAWSRGGSYGYTF.

The V call is TRBV3-1 (or the pseudogene TRBV3-2), the J call TRBJ1-1; D ambiguous. Germline lookup yields CDR1 LGHDT and CDR2 YNNKEL (reference sequence). The CDR3 runs to 13 residues. Trimming left V 1 base short and J 3 bases short, with 6 bases between. CDR3: CASSQVEYTEAFF. For the CDR3, the DNA is TGTGCCAGCAGCCAAGTAGAGTACACTGAAGCTTTCTTT.

The CDR3 is CASTGPNQPQHF. The CDR3 bases are TGTGCCAGCACAGGGCCCAATCAGCCCCAGCATTTT. The V call is TRBV12-3 or TRBV12-4, the J call TRBJ1-5; TRBD1 might be the D (5 bases). This CDR3 is 12 amino acids long. Trimming left V 7 bases short and J 3 bases short, with 7 bases between.

The rearrangement joins TRBV27 to TRBJ2-7, with 7 bases aligning to TRBD2. The V gene's germline CDR1 is MNHEY and CDR2 SMNVEV (reference sequence). The CDR3 sequence is 13 residues long. The V gene end was trimmed by 5 bases and the J gene end by 3 bases; junction bases not matched to a gene: 4. The CDR3 is CASSRGEGYEQYF. DNA for the CDR3: TGTGCCAGCAGTCGGGGGGAGGGCTACGAGCAGTACTTC.

This sequence joins TRBV5-1 and TRBJ1-1, with D unclear. V gave up 4 bases and J gave up 3 bases, with 10 bases separating them. CDR1 and CDR2 (germline): SGHRS, YFSETQ. The CDR3 is 13 amino acids. CDR3 protein: CASSSDGDTEAFF. As DNA, the CDR3 is TGCGCCAGCAGCAGCGACGGCGACACTGAAGCTTTCTTT.

The V gene is TRBV27, the J gene TRBJ2-1, with 7 bases fitting TRBD1. Per germline, CDR1 MNHEY and CDR2 SMNVEV (reference sequence). Germline trimming cut 10 bases from V and 7 bases from J; bases unmatched to any gene: 13. The CDR3 runs to 14 residues. The CDR3 loop reads CATLPQTGQNEQFF. The CDR3 DNA is TGTGCCACCCTCCCCCAGACAGGGCAGAATGAGCAGTTCTTC.